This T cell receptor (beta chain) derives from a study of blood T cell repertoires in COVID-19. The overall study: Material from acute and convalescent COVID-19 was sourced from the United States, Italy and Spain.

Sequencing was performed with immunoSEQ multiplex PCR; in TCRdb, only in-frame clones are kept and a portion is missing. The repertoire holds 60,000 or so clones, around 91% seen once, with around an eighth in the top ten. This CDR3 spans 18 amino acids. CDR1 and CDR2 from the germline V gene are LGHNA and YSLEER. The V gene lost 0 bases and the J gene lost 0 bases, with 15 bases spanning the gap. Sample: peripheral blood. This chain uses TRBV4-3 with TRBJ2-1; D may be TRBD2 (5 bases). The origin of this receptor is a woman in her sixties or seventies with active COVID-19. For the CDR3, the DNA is TGCGCCAGCAGCCAAGATGGCGGGCTGAGACCCTCCTACAATGAGCAGTTCTTC. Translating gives CASSQDGGLRPSYNEQFF.